These T cell receptor beta chains were read from a single sample in a study of T cell responses to AZD1222 COVID-19 vaccine. TCRdb keeps only in-frame clones here, not all; method: immunoSEQ multiplex PCR. Of about 140,000 clones listed, almost 95% were seen once; the top ten hold around 3.3%. Source: peripheral blood, taken 28 days after the second AZD1222 dose. These receptors were obtained from an adult who received the AZD1222 COVID-19 vaccine. Each CDR3 is given with its conserved first and last residue. The D gene is left open where the match is weak. Only part of the rows carry a size: once, few, many, or a class if the clone is expanded.

>TRBV6-6|NA|TRBJ2-6|NA
CASVVPGANVLTF
TGTGCCAGCGTCGTGCCTGGGGCCAACGTCCTGACTTTC
>TRBV5-8|NA|TRBJ1-1|TRBD1
CASRSGGRNTEAFF
TGTGCCAGCAGGTCAGGGGGGCGGAACACTGAAGCTTTCTTT
>TRBV9|NA|TRBJ1-1|NA
CASSVGPGTTEAFF
TGTGCCAGCAGCGTAGGACCGGGTACCACTGAAGCTTTCTTT
>TRBV4-2|NA|TRBJ2-5|NA
CASSRARRGETQYF
TGTGCCAGCAGCCGGGCTAGGAGGGGGGAGACCCAGTACTTC
>TRBV7-2|NA|TRBJ2-6|NA
CASSRNSRGTGANVLTF
TGTGCCAGCAGCCGCAACAGCAGGGGAACAGGGGCCAACGTCCTGACTTTC
>TRBV12-3/TRBV12-4|NA|TRBJ1-2|NA
CATEGYYGYTF
TGTGCCACCGAGGGATACTATGGCTACACCTTC
>TRBV5-4|NA|TRBJ2-1|TRBD2
CASSLGGSLYNEQFF
TGTGCCAGCAGCTTGGGCGGGAGTCTCTACAATGAGCAGTTCTTC
>TRBV11-2|NA|TRBJ2-1|NA
CASSLSRTAYNEQFF
TGTGCCAGCAGCTTAAGCCGGACAGCCTACAATGAGCAGTTCTTC
>TRBV28|NA|TRBJ1-5|NA
CASSGSAYSNQPQHF
TGTGCCAGCTCAGGGTCGGCATATAGCAATCAGCCCCAGCATTTT
>TRBV4-2|NA|TRBJ2-2|TRBD1
CASSQDLYRGNTGELFF
TGTGCCAGCAGCCAAGACCTATACAGGGGGAACACCGGGGAGCTGTTTTTT
>TRBV9|NA|TRBJ1-3|TRBD1
CASSPRTGTGNTIYF
TGTGCCAGCAGCCCCAGGACAGGGACTGGAAACACCATATATTTT
>TRBV20-1|NA|TRBJ1-2|NA
CSVMGYTF
TGCAGTGTTATGGGCTACACCTTC
>TRBV11-2|NA|TRBJ2-3|TRBD1
CASSSFKGDRGLTDTQYF
TGTGCCAGCAGCTCCTTTAAAGGGGACAGGGGGCTGACAGATACGCAGTATTTT
>TRBV2|NA|TRBJ2-7|NA
CASNEIGSYEQYF
TGTGCCAGCAATGAAATAGGCTCCTACGAGCAGTACTTC
>TRBV24-1|NA|TRBJ2-1|NA
CATSDRGTSNEQFF
TGTGCCACCAGTGACCGTGGGACATCCAATGAGCAGTTCTTC
>TRBV7-9|once|TRBJ1-2|TRBD1
CASSSGQGENYGYTF
TGTGCCAGCAGCTCCGGACAGGGGGAAAACTATGGCTACACCTTC
>TRBV10-1|many|TRBJ1-1|NA
CASSSMGVSTEAFF
TGCGCCAGCAGTTCGATGGGGGTATCCACTGAAGCTTTCTTT
>TRBV27|NA|TRBJ2-6|NA
CASSLKGSGANVLTF
TGTGCCAGCAGTTTGAAGGGCTCTGGGGCCAACGTCCTGACTTTC
>TRBV18|NA|TRBJ1-1|NA
CASSASRTPEAFF
TGTGCCAGCTCCGCGTCTCGTACCCCTGAAGCTTTCTTT
>TRBV5-4|many|TRBJ2-1|NA
CASSNWLETNKYNEQFF
TGTGCCAGCAGCAATTGGCTCGAGACTAACAAATACAATGAGCAGTTCTTC
>TRBV5-1|NA|TRBJ2-1|NA
CASIGSGGLFEQFF
TGCGCCAGCATCGGGTCTGGAGGACTATTTGAGCAGTTCTTC
>TRBV6-5|NA|TRBJ1-3|NA
CASGSVGRGHTIYF
TGTGCCAGCGGATCCGTCGGACGGGGACACACCATATATTTT
>TRBV19|NA|TRBJ1-1|NA
CASSPLPSGGSEAFF
TGTGCCAGTAGTCCTCTCCCGAGCGGGGGGTCCGAAGCTTTCTTT
>TRBV7-9|NA|TRBJ2-1|TRBD2
CASSPAGALEQFF
TGTGCCAGCAGCCCAGCGGGAGCTCTTGAGCAGTTCTTC
>TRBV18|NA|TRBJ2-7|NA
CASSLGATRSYEQYF
TGTGCCAGCTCACTCGGGGCCACCCGCTCCTACGAGCAGTACTTC
>TRBV28|NA|TRBJ1-2|TRBD1
CASRPSIPGQGGGYTF
TGTGCCAGCAGACCTAGCATACCGGGACAGGGAGGGGGCTACACCTTC
>TRBV19|NA|TRBJ2-3|TRBD1
CASSMGLSQGAEGDTQYF
TGTGCCAGTAGTATGGGACTCTCACAGGGGGCAGAGGGAGATACGCAGTATTTT
>TRBV5-4|NA|TRBJ2-1|TRBD2
CASSLGTSSSYNEQFF
TGTGCCAGCAGCTTGGGGACTAGCAGCTCCTACAATGAGCAGTTCTTC
>TRBV27|NA|TRBJ2-1|NA
CASNPAGPLFNEQFF
TGTGCCAGCAACCCAGCAGGGCCCCTGTTCAATGAGCAGTTCTTC
>TRBV28|NA|TRBJ2-4|TRBD2
CASSLGGAGARNIQYF
TGTGCCAGCAGTTTGGGGGGAGCGGGAGCGAGGAACATTCAGTACTTC
>TRBV21-1|NA|TRBJ1-5|NA
CASSNTEPSDQPQHF
TGTGCCAGCAGCAATACCGAGCCGTCAGATCAGCCCCAGCATTTT
>TRBV7-9|NA|TRBJ2-2|NA
CASSLENTGELFF
TGTGCCAGCAGCTTGGAGAACACCGGGGAGCTGTTTTTT
>TRBV28|NA|TRBJ1-4|NA
CASRVQGRIEKLFF
TGTGCCAGCAGGGTTCAGGGAAGGATTGAAAAACTGTTTTTT
>TRBV5-1|NA|TRBJ1-5|NA
CASSSLPGSNQPQHF
TGCGCCAGCAGCTCATTGCCCGGGAGCAATCAGCCCCAGCATTTT
>TRBV6-5|NA|TRBJ1-4|NA
CASSNRPRTNEKLFF
TGTGCCAGCAGTAACCGACCCAGAACTAATGAAAAACTGTTTTTT
>TRBV7-9|NA|TRBJ1-2|NA
CASTSSSGDYGYTF
TGTGCCAGCACCTCCTCCTCCGGGGACTATGGCTACACCTTC
>TRBV2|NA|TRBJ2-2|NA
CARGGTNTGELFF
TGTGCGAGGGGAGGTACGAACACCGGGGAGCTGTTTTTT
>TRBV9|once|TRBJ2-1|NA
CASSDGERSGHNEQFF
TGTGCCAGCAGCGACGGGGAGCGCAGTGGGCACAATGAGCAGTTCTTC
>TRBV7-3|NA|TRBJ2-2|NA
CASSLRPTGELFF
TGTGCCAGCAGCTTACGTCCGACCGGGGAGCTGTTTTTT
>TRBV28|once|TRBJ2-3|TRBD2
CASSATGTRGTTDTQYF
TGTGCCAGCAGTGCGACCGGGACTAGGGGGACCACAGATACGCAGTATTTT
>TRBV5-1|NA|TRBJ2-2|NA
CASSLDGADTGELFF
TGCGCCAGCAGCCTTGATGGGGCCGACACCGGGGAGCTGTTTTTT
>TRBV7-2|NA|TRBJ2-5|NA
CASSSTGPYQETQYF
TGTGCCAGCAGCTCAACCGGTCCGTACCAAGAGACCCAGTACTTC
>TRBV19|NA|TRBJ2-3|TRBD1
CASSIGQGSPDTQYF
TGTGCCAGTAGTATAGGACAGGGGAGCCCAGATACGCAGTATTTT
>TRBV27|once|TRBJ1-1|NA
CASSRVSTTEAFF
TGTGCCAGCTCCAGGGTGTCGACCACTGAAGCTTTCTTT
>TRBV19|NA|TRBJ1-4|NA
CASSIWQSATNEKLFF
TGTGCCAGTAGTATCTGGCAGAGTGCAACTAATGAAAAACTGTTTTTT
>TRBV5-1|NA|TRBJ1-5|NA
CASSLGEPNQPQHF
TGCGCCAGCAGCTTGGGAGAGCCTAATCAGCCCCAGCATTTT
>TRBV7-3|NA|TRBJ2-1|NA
CASSSGSNNEQFF
TGTGCCAGCAGCTCCGGTTCGAACAATGAGCAGTTCTTC